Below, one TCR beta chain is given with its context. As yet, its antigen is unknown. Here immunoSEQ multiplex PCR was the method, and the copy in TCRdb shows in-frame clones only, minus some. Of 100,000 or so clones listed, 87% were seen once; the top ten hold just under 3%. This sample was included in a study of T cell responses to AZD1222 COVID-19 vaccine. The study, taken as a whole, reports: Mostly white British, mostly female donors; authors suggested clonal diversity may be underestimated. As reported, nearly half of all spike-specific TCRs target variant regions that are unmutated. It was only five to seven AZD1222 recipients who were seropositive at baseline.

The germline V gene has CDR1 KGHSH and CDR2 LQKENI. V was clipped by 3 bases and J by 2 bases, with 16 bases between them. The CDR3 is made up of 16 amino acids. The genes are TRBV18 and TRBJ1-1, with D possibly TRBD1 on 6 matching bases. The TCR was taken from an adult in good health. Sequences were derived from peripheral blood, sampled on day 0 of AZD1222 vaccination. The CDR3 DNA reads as TGTGCCAGCTCACCTGGGGGGCAGGCTTTAAACACTGAAGCTTTCTTT. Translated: CASSPGGQALNTEAFF.